This T cell receptor (beta chain) was documented in a study of T-cell memory formation after mild COVID-19. Study in general: TCR clusters were largely donor specific.

TCRdb re-called the 5' RACE reads through MiXCR, storing one row per CDR3 protein. Found here are around 400,000 distinct CDR3 sequences, around 24% of them singletons; the top ten hold 8.5% to 10%. Study findings and constraints: Cross-reactive memory appears to have joined, as suggested by some responding clones showing up in pre-infection memory.

The sample holds a few counts of this clonotype. Its antigen is as yet unknown. The CDR3 length is 14 residues. Germline CDR1 SGHRS, CDR2 YFSETQ. V shed 2 bases and J shed 1 base, with 6 bases lying between them. Sequences were obtained from PBMCs or a T cell subset sorted from them (not recorded which). The chain joins TRBV5-1 to TRBJ2-2, with D uncertain. This TCR derives from an adult woman who had mild COVID-19 (a few samples of this study predate the infection). Cell type and time point are not known. This CDR3 reads CASSLEVNTGELFF. Here the CDR3 DNA reads TGCGCCAGCAGCTTAGAGGTGAACACCGGGGAGCTGTTTTTT.